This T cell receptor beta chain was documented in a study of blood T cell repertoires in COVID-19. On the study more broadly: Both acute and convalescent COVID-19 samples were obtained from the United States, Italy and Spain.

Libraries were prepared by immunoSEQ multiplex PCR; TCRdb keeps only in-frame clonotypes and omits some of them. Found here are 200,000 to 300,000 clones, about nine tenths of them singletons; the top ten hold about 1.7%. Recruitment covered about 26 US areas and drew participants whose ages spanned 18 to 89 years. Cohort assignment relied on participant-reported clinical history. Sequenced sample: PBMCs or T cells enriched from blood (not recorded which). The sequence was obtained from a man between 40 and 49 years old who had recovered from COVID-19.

This CDR3 reads CASSIGSGPTDTQYF. The CDR3 bases are TGTGCCAGTAGTATCGGGTCAGGGCCAACAGATACGCAGTATTTT. This chain connects TRBV19 to TRBJ2-3, with a tentative D call TRBD1 (5 bases). V was pared by 3 bases and J by 3 bases, with 13 bases between. The CDR3 runs 15 residues. From germline, CDR1 is LNHDA and CDR2 SQIVND (reference sequence).